This T cell receptor (beta chain) was profiled in a study of PD-1 blockade in classical Hodgkin lymphoma. Study-wide background: Patients in the cohort were put on intravenous nivolumab, 3 mg/kg every 2 weeks.

CDR3 size: 16 residues. The ends were cut back, 4 bases at V and 1 base at J, with 16 bases in the middle. CDR1 is MNHEY and CDR2 is SMNVEV in the germline V gene (reference sequence). General study points: Prior to therapy, complete responders displayed diversity much like that of newly diagnosed patients. Baseline TCR diversity was reportedly lower in newly diagnosed patients than healthy donors.

Clones were sequenced by immunoSEQ multiplex PCR, and TCRdb holds only the in-frame ones, with some missing. The sample has about 46,000 clones, around 66% seen once; the top ten hold roughly 11%. All patients relapsed after autologous stem cell transplantation, and brentuximab vedotin exposure varied. Best response was recorded as complete response, partial response or progressive disease. To note about this clone: The antigen is undetermined.

This TCR was recovered from a human donor with classical Hodgkin lymphoma. The chain is built from TRBV27 and TRBJ1-1; no firm D call. Sequencing was performed on peripheral blood mononuclear cells (PBMCs), taken at baseline. The CDR3 DNA reads as TGTGCCAGCAGTTCTCTAGGTCCCTTGGGGAACACTGAAGCTTTCTTT. It yields the protein CASSSLGPLGNTEAFF.